These T cell receptor beta chains were read from a single sample in a study of blood T cells in healthy people across ages. TCRdb reanalysed the 5' RACE reads using MiXCR and keeps one entry per CDR3 protein. The sample includes about 1.4 million distinct CDR3 sequences, approximately 59% of them seen just once. Sequencing was performed on blood. These receptors were taken from a man younger than 30 in good health. Each CDR3 is given with its conserved first and last residue. A D gene is named only where the DNA matches it firmly. Expanded clones get a size class; other rows say once, few or many, or leave the size out.

clone size | CDR3 length | J gene | D gene | V gene | CDR3 DNA | CDR3 protein
. | 14 | TRBJ2-7 | . | TRBV7-2 | TGTGCCAGCAGCTTAGTCGTCAGATCCTACGAGCAGTACTTC | CASSLVVRSYEQYF
. | 13 | TRBJ1-4 | . | TRBV5-1 | TGCGCCAGCAGCTTGGTTGGCTTGGAAAAACTGTTTTTT | CASSLVGLEKLFF
. | 14 | TRBJ2-7 | . | TRBV6-5 | TGTGCCAGCAGTTACGCCCGACGGCCCAACGAGCAGTACTTC | CASSYARRPNEQYF
. | 15 | TRBJ2-5 | TRBD2 | TRBV5-1 | TGCGCCAGCAGCTTGGCACTAGCGGGGGAAGAGACCCAGTACTTC | CASSLALAGEETQYF
. | 15 | TRBJ2-1 | . | TRBV29-1 | TGCAGCGTTGAAGATCTGTCCGCTAAAACCAATGAGCAGTTCTTC | CSVEDLSAKTNEQFF
. | 16 | TRBJ2-3 | . | TRBV21-1 | TGTGCCAGCAGCAAATCGGGCGGGAGCGGCACAGATACGCAGTATTTT | CASSKSGGSGTDTQYF
few | 15 | TRBJ2-1 | . | TRBV11-2 | TGTGCCAGCAGCTTAGGGACCCAATCCTACAATGAGCAGTTCTTC | CASSLGTQSYNEQFF
. | 13 | TRBJ2-1 | . | TRBV4-2 | TGTGCCAGCAGCCATTATGGGGGCGATGAGCAGTTCTTC | CASSHYGGDEQFF
. | 15 | TRBJ1-2 | . | TRBV4-1 | TGCGCCAGCAGCCAAGTGAACAGGGACCACTATGGCTACACCTTC | CASSQVNRDHYGYTF
few | 16 | TRBJ2-1 | TRBD2 | TRBV4-2 | TGTGCCAGCAGCCCCCAAGCCCCTAGCGGGAACAATGAGCAGTTCTTC | CASSPQAPSGNNEQFF
. | 13 | TRBJ2-7 | . | TRBV29-1 | TGCAGCGTGATAGCTGCAGGAACCTACGAGCAGTACTTC | CSVIAAGTYEQYF
. | 13 | TRBJ1-2 | . | TRBV14 | TGTGCCAGCAAGCGGGGACGGAACTATGGCTACACCTTC | CASKRGRNYGYTF
few | 15 | TRBJ2-6 | . | TRBV2 | TGTGCCAGCTCCAGTTTGGGGTCTGGGGCCAACGTCCTGACTTTC | CASSSLGSGANVLTF
. | 16 | TRBJ2-1 | . | TRBV7-9 | TGTGCCAGCAGCTTAGGCCAGGGGAGCTCCTACAATGAGCAGTTCTTC | CASSLGQGSSYNEQFF
few | 14 | TRBJ2-5 | . | TRBV6-1 | TGTGCCAGCGGGTTTACAACGGAGCAAGAGACCCAGTACTTC | CASGFTTEQETQYF
few | 13 | TRBJ2-1 | TRBD2 | TRBV29-1 | TGCAGCGTTGATGAGCGGGGTGACAATGAGCAGTTCTTC | CSVDERGDNEQFF
few | 14 | TRBJ1-2 | . | TRBV12-3/TRBV12-4 | TGTGCCAGCAGCCCGGGGGGGGCTAACTATGGCTACACCTTC | CASSPGGANYGYTF
. | 16 | TRBJ2-1 | TRBD1 | TRBV5-1 | TGCGCCAGCAGCTTGGGGACAGGGCTCAGGGACGATGAGCAGTTCTTC | CASSLGTGLRDDEQFF
. | 14 | TRBJ2-7 | . | TRBV15 | TGTGCCACCAGCAGAGAGATCAGGGGTCACGAGCAGTACTTC | CATSREIRGHEQYF
few | 18 | TRBJ1-5 | TRBD1 | TRBV10-3 | TGTGCCATCAGTGAGTTGGAGGGGACAGGGGGCGCCGGGCAGCCCCAGCATTTT | CAISELEGTGGAGQPQHF
few | 16 | TRBJ2-3 | TRBD2 | TRBV15 | TGTGCCACCAGCACCGACACTAGCGGGACCAGGGATACGCAGTATTTT | CATSTDTSGTRDTQYF
few | 12 | TRBJ2-1 | . | TRBV7-2 | TGTGCCAGCAGTCCCCCAGGTCATGAGCAGTTCTTC | CASSPPGHEQFF